One sample yielded the 32 T cell receptor beta chains listed below, sequenced in a study of shared clonotypes between healthy human individuals. TCRdb keeps only in-frame clones here, not all; method: immunoSEQ multiplex PCR. The sample has roughly 520,000 clones; roughly 95% are singletons. The sequenced sample consisted of naive CD4+ T cells sorted from blood. As to subset: CD45RA+ positively selected. These receptors were collected from a woman aged 30 to 39 in good health.

CDR3 in DNA: TGTGCCACCAGCACCGGGACAGCCATTAGCAATCAGCCCCAGCATTTT. This codes for CATSTGTAISNQPQHF. V gene TRBV15 combines with J gene TRBJ1-5; 7 bases map to TRBD1. The J segment lost 0 bases and the V segment lost 4 bases, leaving 6 bases of the junction unmatched. CDR1 is LNHNV, CDR2 YYDKDF, per germline (reference sequence). The CDR3 is made up of 16 amino acids.

The chain links TRBV7-3 to TRBJ2-5; D is unresolved. The length of the CDR3 is 13 residues. Germline assignment: CDR1 SGHTA and CDR2 FQGTGA. Trimming cost V 3 bases and J 4 bases, with 9 bases left between them. CDR3 nucleotide sequence: TGTGCCAGCAGCTTGGGCCTTTCAGAGACCCAGTACTTC. This encodes CASSLGLSETQYF. Full variable domain (remainder filled in from reference TRBV7-3 and TRBJ2-5): GAGVSQTPSNKVTEKGKYVELRCDPISGHTALYWYRQSLGQGPEFLIYFQGTGAADDSGLPNDRFFAVRPEGSVSTLKIQRTERGDSAVYLCASSLGLSETQYFGPGTRLLVL.

The chain is built from TRBV14 and TRBJ1-2, with a possible D match to TRBD1 (5 bases). CDR1 and CDR2 (germline): SGHDN, FVKESK. V was pared by 0 bases and J by 7 bases, with 30 bases between. This CDR3 contains 20 residues. CDR3 amino acids: CASSQESKMAGPTTGGGYTF. The CDR3 DNA is TGTGCCAGCAGCCAAGAATCGAAGATGGCAGGGCCAACCACAGGAGGTGGCTACACCTTC.

V is TRBV14 and J is TRBJ2-2, with 11 nucleotides matching TRBD2. V dropped 0 bases and J dropped 5; count of bases not matched to a gene: 2. CDR1 is SGHDN, CDR2 FVKESK, per germline. This CDR3 region has 16 residues. This CDR3 is CASSQELAGVTGELFF. The CDR3 DNA sequence: TGTGCCAGCAGCCAAGAACTAGCGGGAGTAACCGGGGAGCTGTTTTTT. Drawing the rest from reference TRBV14 and TRBJ2-2, the complete variable domain is EAGVTQFPSHSVIEKGQTVTLRCDPISGHDNLYWYRRVMGKEIKFLLHFVKESKQDESGMPNNRFLAERTGGTYSTLKVQPAELEDSGVYFCASSQELAGVTGELFFGEGSRLTVL.

The chain employs TRBV6-5 and TRBJ2-7, with D perhaps TRBD1 (6 bases). Germline lookup yields CDR1 MNHEY and CDR2 SVGAGI. The CDR3 has 14 amino acids. Trimming removed 4 bases at V and 0 bases at J, with 10 bases between. The CDR3 DNA reads TGTGCCAGCAGTTGGGACATGAGCTCCTACGAGCAGTACTTC. It codes for CASSWDMSSYEQYF.

The V call is TRBV6-4, the J call TRBJ1-1; 8 bases are shared with TRBD1. CDR3 length equals 14 residues. In germline, CDR1 is MRHNA, CDR2 SNTAGT. V trimming: 6 bases; J trimming: 2 bases; junction bases outside the gene matches: 5. CDR3 sequence (DNA): TGTGCCAGCAGAGAAGACAGGGGTAACACTGAAGCTTTCTTT. This translates into CASREDRGNTEAFF.

J is TRBJ1-6 and V is TRBV27; D is undetermined. Germline V gene data show CDR1 as MNHEY and CDR2 as SMNVEV (reference sequence). The CDR3 is 17 amino acids. V was shortened by 2 bases and J by 7 bases, with 18 bases between the two germline ends. DNA for the CDR3: TGTGCCAGCAGTTTAATCTTCTGGACCAGGAGGAATTCACCCCTCCACTTT. Its protein is CASSLIFWTRRNSPLHF.

Here the CDR3 DNA reads TGTGCCAGCAGCTCGACTAGCGGGGCCCCCGATGAGCAGTTCTTC. Protein product: CASSSTSGAPDEQFF. The rearrangement joins TRBV5-6 to TRBJ2-1, with 11 bases that match TRBD2. There are 15 residues in the CDR3. V trimming: 3 bases; J trimming: 8 bases; junction bases outside the gene matches: 7. Per germline, CDR1 SGHDT and CDR2 YYEEEE.

The chain couples TRBV19 to TRBJ2-2; D gene uncertain. There are 18 residues in the CDR3. Looked up from germline, CDR1 is LNHDA and CDR2 is SQIVND (reference sequence). V shed 1 base and J shed 0 bases, with 15 bases lying between them. CDR3 in amino acids: CASSIGAAINPNTGELFF. In nucleotides, the CDR3 is TGTGCCAGTAGTATAGGTGCAGCAATAAACCCGAACACCGGGGAGCTGTTTTTT. Supplemented by reference TRBV19 and TRBJ2-2, the full variable domain reads DGGITQSPKYLFRKEGQNVTLSCEQNLNHDAMYWYRQDPGQGLRLIYYSQIVNDFQKGDIAEGYSVSREKKESFPLTVTSAQKNPTAFYLCASSIGAAINPNTGELFFGEGSRLTVL.

This chain connects TRBV11-2 to TRBJ1-1; D is unresolved. Germline V gene lookup returns CDR1 SGHAT and CDR2 FQNNGV. Trimming removed 5 bases from V and 6 bases from J, with 10 bases in between. The CDR3 is made up of 12 amino acids. In nucleotides, the CDR3 is TGTGCCAGCAGCCCGGTGGGTGCTGAAGCTTTCTTT. Its protein is CASSPVGAEAFF.

The V call is TRBV18, the J call TRBJ1-1; D unclear. V dropped 3 bases and J dropped 7 bases, with 15 bases sitting between them. The germline V gene has CDR1 KGHSH and CDR2 LQKENI. The CDR3 has 14 amino acids. The CDR3 DNA is TGTGCCAGCTCACCGGACTTAGGCAGGCTTGAAGCTTTCTTT. As protein: CASSPDLGRLEAFF.

This sequence joins TRBV6-6 and TRBJ2-7; TRBD2 matches at 13 bases. Germline V lookup: CDR1 MNHNY, CDR2 SVGAGI (reference sequence). The CDR3 covers 16 residues. The J segment lost 2 bases and the V segment lost 2 bases, leaving 3 bases of the junction unmatched. CDR3 DNA: TGTGCCAGCAGTTACGCGGGGACTAGCGGGACCTACGAGCAGTACTTC. This translates into CASSYAGTSGTYEQYF.

The V call is TRBV5-8, the J call TRBJ2-2; 9 nucleotides line up with TRBD2. Germline V gene data show CDR1 as SGHTS and CDR2 as YDEGEE. The CDR3 runs 17 residues. Trimming took 0 bases from V and 7 from J; bases not matched to a gene: 10. Here the CDR3 reads CASSLAASGILFGELFF. CDR3 bases: TGTGCCAGCAGCTTGGCGGCTAGCGGGATCTTGTTCGGGGAGCTGTTTTTT.

The rearrangement uses TRBV5-4 and TRBJ1-1; weak D call: TRBD1 (6 bases). This CDR3 contains 13 residues. Trimming removed 5 bases from V and 2 bases from J, with 10 bases in between. The V gene's germline CDR1 is SGHNT and CDR2 YYREEE (reference sequence). CDR3: CASRHRDNTEAFF. The CDR3 nucleotides read TGTGCCAGCAGGCACAGGGACAACACTGAAGCTTTCTTT.

The genes are TRBV6-1 and TRBJ1-1; the D gene is possibly TRBD1 (5 bases). The CDR3 consists of 15 residues. With 6 bases removed from V and 1 base from J, the gap between germline ends came to 15 bases. Germline CDR1 and CDR2: MNHNS and SASEGT. CDR3 sequence: CASRPFGAENTEAFF. Here the CDR3 DNA reads TGTGCCAGCAGACCCTTCGGGGCAGAGAACACTGAAGCTTTCTTT.

This clone was observed once. The CDR3 nucleotides read TGCGCCAGCAGCACGGACAGGGACATCTACGAGCAGTACTTC. Its protein is CASSTDRDIYEQYF. The rearrangement links TRBV5-1 to TRBJ2-7; 8 nucleotides line up with TRBD1. The CDR3 spans 14 residues. The V and J ends lost 4 bases and 3 bases, in that order; junction bases with no gene match: 6. Germline CDR1 reads SGHRS; CDR2 reads YFSETQ.

J is TRBJ1-1 and V is TRBV18; no reliable D call. Between the trimmed V and J ends, which lost 3 bases and 3 bases, there was a span of 17 bases. CDR1 is KGHSH, CDR2 LQKENI, per germline. The CDR3 consists of 16 residues. CDR3 amino acids: CASSPVPAGVYTEAFF. CDR3 in DNA: TGTGCCAGCTCACCTGTCCCTGCCGGAGTGTACACTGAAGCTTTCTTT.

The rearrangement uses TRBV19 and TRBJ2-5; D tentatively reads TRBD1 or TRBD2 (5 bases each). V lost 7 bases and J lost 7, with 28 bases in between. There are 17 residues in the CDR3. In germline, CDR1 is LNHDA, CDR2 SQIVND (reference sequence). As DNA, the CDR3 is TGTGCCAGTATAACTTTTTTTGGGGGTGCCCGCGAGGGGACCCAGTACTTC. This translates into CASITFFGGAREGTQYF.

The V and J genes are TRBV19 and TRBJ2-5; D tentatively fits TRBD1 or TRBD2 (5 bases each). Germline V gene data show CDR1 as LNHDA and CDR2 as SQIVND (reference sequence). The CDR3 spans 12 residues. V was trimmed by 6 bases and J by 7 bases, leaving 12 bases between them. This CDR3 reads CASSDSGGTQYF. As DNA, the CDR3 is TGTGCCAGTAGCGACTCTGGGGGGACCCAGTACTTC.

V and J are TRBV19 and TRBJ1-3, with 7 nucleotides matching TRBD1. Germline trimming cut 4 bases from V and 3 bases from J; bases unmatched to any gene: 15. CDR3 length: 18 amino acids. From germline, CDR1 is LNHDA and CDR2 SQIVND (reference sequence). The CDR3: CASSTRQGWVSSGNTIYF. CDR3 bases: TGTGCCAGTAGTACACGACAGGGTTGGGTCTCGAGTGGAAACACCATATATTTT.

The chain recombines TRBV11-3 with TRBJ2-5; D uncertain. Germline values: CDR1 SGHNT, CDR2 YENEEA. This CDR3 has 13 amino acids. V was clipped by 1 base and J by 5 bases, with 8 bases between them. The CDR3 here is CASSLGRRETQYF. The CDR3 region has the DNA TGTGCCAGCAGCTTAGGTCGACGCGAGACCCAGTACTTC.

The chain is built from TRBV5-1 and TRBJ2-7, with no clear D. The germline V gene encodes CDR1 SGHRS and CDR2 YFSETQ. This CDR3 spans 15 amino acids. V shed 0 bases and J shed 1 base, with 11 bases lying between them. The DNA of the CDR3 is TGCGCCAGCAGCTTGGGTCAGGACCATTCCTACGAGCAGTACTTC. This translates into CASSLGQDHSYEQYF.

This clone was seen a single time. The V call is TRBV18, the J call TRBJ1-3, with D maybe TRBD1 (5 bases). The CDR3 extends over 16 amino acids. Germline CDR1 reads KGHSH; CDR2 reads LQKENI. Trimming stripped 3 bases from V and 0 bases from J, with 12 bases between. CDR3 in DNA: TGTGCCAGCTCACCGGACGGGGGGAGCTCTGGAAACACCATATATTTT. This encodes CASSPDGGSSGNTIYF.

The chain couples TRBV6-9 to TRBJ2-2; TRBD1 aligns across 8 bases. Losses at the gene ends were 2 bases for V and 7 bases for J; bases not matched to a gene: 18. Germline CDR1 and CDR2: MNHGY and SVAAGI. The CDR3 consists of 19 residues. CDR3: CASSYQPGGSGEVGGELFF. CDR3 sequence (DNA): TGTGCCAGCAGTTATCAGCCAGGGGGCTCGGGAGAGGTTGGCGGGGAGCTGTTTTTT.

This clone has just one count. The J gene is TRBJ2-7, the V gene TRBV19, with D hard to call. CDR3 size: 17 residues. V was cut by 6 bases and J by 1 base, with 22 bases left in between. The germline CDR1 and CDR2 sequences are LNHDA and SQIVND (reference sequence). CDR3 sequence (DNA): TGTGCCAGTAGCCCCCATGCGCCAGGATACCAATCCTACGAGCAGTACTTC. Residues: CASSPHAPGYQSYEQYF.

The rearrangement joins TRBV28 to TRBJ2-4; TRBD2 matches at 7 bases. The V segment lost 2 bases and the J segment 6 bases; nucleotides outside the gene matches: 13. The length of the CDR3 is 17 residues. CDR1 is MDHEN and CDR2 is SYDVKM in the germline V gene. The CDR3 DNA sequence: TGTGCCAGCAGTTTACCCCAGGGTTTAGCGGGTAGAAACATTCAGTACTTC. Translated, it gives CASSLPQGLAGRNIQYF.

The V call is TRBV19, the J call TRBJ2-3, with 13 positions matching TRBD2. Germline V gene sequence: CDR1 LNHDA, CDR2 SQIVND (reference sequence). This CDR3 has 17 amino acids. V dropped 5 bases and J dropped 5; count of bases not matched to a gene: 10. In DNA form, the CDR3 reads TGTGCCAGTAGTGACACTACCGGGACTAGCGGGATAGATACGCAGTATTTT. Residues: CASSDTTGTSGIDTQYF.

This chain links TRBV2 with TRBJ2-7, with 8 positions matching TRBD2. Germline assignment: CDR1 SNHLY and CDR2 FYNNEI. V shed 0 bases and J 4 bases; nucleotides not matched to a gene: 8. The CDR3 is 16 residues long. CDR3 sequence reads: CASSEAMTSVGYEQYF. In DNA form, the CDR3 reads TGTGCCAGCAGTGAAGCGATGACTAGCGTCGGTTACGAGCAGTACTTC.

The chain uses TRBV2 and TRBJ2-7; TRBD2 matches at 9 bases. CDR1 is SNHLY, CDR2 FYNNEI, per germline. The CDR3 consists of 16 residues. V lost 4 bases to trimming and J lost 2 bases; unmatched junction nucleotides: 9. The CDR3 bases are TGTGCCAGCAGTGCCCCGACTAGCGGAGCAGCCTACGAGCAGTACTTC. Its protein product is CASSAPTSGAAYEQYF.

The CDR3 here is CASSDTGVRGYTF. The DNA for the CDR3 is TGTGCCAGCAGTGACACAGGGGTGAGGGGCTACACCTTC. The J gene is TRBJ1-2, the V gene TRBV6-6; 7 nucleotides line up with TRBD1. J was trimmed by 8 bases and V by 5 bases; bases with no gene match: 8. This CDR3 contains 13 residues. The V gene's germline CDR1 is MNHNY and CDR2 SVGAGI (reference sequence).

The chain couples TRBV28 to TRBJ1-5, with D tentatively TRBD1 (5 bases). Germline CDR1 reads MDHEN; CDR2 reads SYDVKM. The V gene lost 6 bases and the J gene lost 3 bases, with 15 bases spanning the gap. The CDR3 length is 15 residues. CDR3 amino acids: CASRSRGWDNQPQHF. The CDR3 DNA follows: TGTGCCAGCAGGTCTAGGGGTTGGGACAATCAGCCCCAGCATTTT. The whole variable domain, remainder taken from reference TRBV28 and TRBJ1-5, is DVKVTQSSRYLVKRTGEKVFLECVQDMDHENMFWYRQDPGLGLRLIYFSYDVKMKEKGDIPEGYSVSREKKERFSLILESASTNQTSMYLCASRSRGWDNQPQHFGDGTRLSIL.

The CDR3 nucleotides read TGTGCCAGCAGTTTAGGACTGCGGACTTACGAGCAGTACTTC. Translating gives CASSLGLRTYEQYF. The V gene is TRBV28, the J gene TRBJ2-7; the D gene is possibly TRBD2 (5 bases). V dropped 2 bases and J dropped 4 bases, with 12 bases sitting between them. The CDR3 covers 14 residues. Germline V gene sequence: CDR1 MDHEN, CDR2 SYDVKM. Filled out from reference TRBV28 and TRBJ2-7, the complete variable domain reads DVKVTQSSRYLVKRTGEKVFLECVQDMDHENMFWYRQDPGLGLRLIYFSYDVKMKEKGDIPEGYSVSREKKERFSLILESASTNQTSMYLCASSLGLRTYEQYFGPGTRLTVT.